This note documents a single TCR beta chain sequence. The data derive from a study of blood T cell repertoires in COVID-19. Libraries were prepared by immunoSEQ multiplex PCR; TCRdb keeps only in-frame clonotypes and omits some of them. The data contain around 140,000 clones, about nine tenths of them singletons. The germline gives CDR1 SGHTA, CDR2 FQGNSA. This CDR3 has 13 residues. V was cut by 4 bases and J by 7 bases, with 8 bases left in between. V and J are TRBV7-2 and TRBJ1-6, with D unresolved. The sequenced material came from PBMCs or T cells enriched from blood (not recorded which). This clonotype originated in a man aged 45-65 years who had recovered from COVID-19. For the CDR3, the DNA is TGTGCCAGCAGCTCCAGGCGCAATTCACCCCTCCACTTT. Translated, it gives CASSSRRNSPLHF. The complete variable domain, with remaining parts taken from reference TRBV7-2 and TRBJ1-6, reads GAGVSQSPSNKVTEKGKDVELRCDPISGHTALYWYRQSLGQGLEFLIYFQGNSAPDKSGLPSDRFSAERTGGSVSTLTIQRTQQEDSAVYLCASSSRRNSPLHFGNGTRLTVT.